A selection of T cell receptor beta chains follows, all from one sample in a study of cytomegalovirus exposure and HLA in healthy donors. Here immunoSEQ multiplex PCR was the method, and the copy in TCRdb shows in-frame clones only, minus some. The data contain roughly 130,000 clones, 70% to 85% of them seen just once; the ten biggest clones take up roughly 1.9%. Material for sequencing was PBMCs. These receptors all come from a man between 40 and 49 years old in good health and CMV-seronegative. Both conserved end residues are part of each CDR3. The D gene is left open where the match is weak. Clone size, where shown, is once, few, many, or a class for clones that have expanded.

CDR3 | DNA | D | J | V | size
CASSLRRGSGATYEQYF | TGTGCCAGCAGTTTAAGGCGGGGAAGCGGGGCCACCTACGAGCAGTACTTC | TRBD2 | TRBJ2-7 | TRBV27 | .
CASRKTGDGSYEQYF | TGCGCCAGCAGGAAAACAGGGGACGGATCCTACGAGCAGTACTTC | TRBD1 | TRBJ2-7 | TRBV10-1 | .
CASSSRLAGDQETQYF | TGTGCCAGCAGCTCCCGACTAGCGGGGGACCAAGAGACCCAGTACTTC | TRBD2 | TRBJ2-5 | TRBV13 | .
CASSERGTGVFYEQYF | TGTGCCAGCAGCGAGCGGGGGACAGGGGTGTTCTACGAGCAGTACTTC | TRBD1 | TRBJ2-7 | TRBV9 | once
CAWSGGYYGYTF | TGTGCCTGGAGTGGGGGCTACTATGGCTACACCTTC | . | TRBJ1-2 | TRBV30 | .
CASRTGTAGYTF | TGTGCCAGCAGAACAGGCACCGCTGGCTACACCTTC | . | TRBJ1-2 | TRBV28 | .
CASTPGLGSTDTQYF | TGTGCCAGCACTCCGGGACTAGGCAGCACAGATACGCAGTATTTT | TRBD2 | TRBJ2-3 | TRBV6-6 | few
CASTQGGGNQPQHF | TGTGCCAGCACCCAGGGAGGCGGCAATCAGCCCCAGCATTTT | . | TRBJ1-5 | TRBV7-6 | .
CASSHGQSLTNEKLFF | TGCGCCAGCAGCCATGGACAGTCGTTAACTAATGAAAAACTGTTTTTT | . | TRBJ1-4 | TRBV4-3 | .
CASSDSGIRDEQFF | TGTGCCAGCAGTGATAGCGGGATAAGAGATGAGCAGTTCTTC | TRBD2 | TRBJ2-1 | TRBV6-4 | .
CASSEEKGLADYEQYF | TGTGCCAGCAGTGAAGAGAAGGGACTAGCGGACTACGAGCAGTACTTC | TRBD2 | TRBJ2-7 | TRBV2 | .